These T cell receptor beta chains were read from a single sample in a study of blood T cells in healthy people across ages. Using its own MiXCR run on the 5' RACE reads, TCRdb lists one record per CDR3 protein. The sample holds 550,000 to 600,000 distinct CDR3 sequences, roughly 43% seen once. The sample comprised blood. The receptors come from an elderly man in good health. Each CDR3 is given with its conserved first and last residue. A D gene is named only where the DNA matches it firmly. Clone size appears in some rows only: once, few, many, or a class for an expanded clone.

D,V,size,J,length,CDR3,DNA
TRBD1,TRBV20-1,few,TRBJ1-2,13,CSAIVGTGYGYTF,TGCAGTGCTATAGTCGGGACAGGCTATGGCTACACCTTC
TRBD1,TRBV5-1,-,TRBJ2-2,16,CASRHTGQGSTGELFF,TGCGCCAGCAGACATACAGGACAGGGGTCGACCGGGGAGCTGTTTTTT
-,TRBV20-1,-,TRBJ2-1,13,CCALKVWGNEQFF,TGCTGTGCTCTTAAAGTTTGGGGCAATGAGCAGTTCTTC
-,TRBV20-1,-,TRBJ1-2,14,CSAGEGGSNYGYTF,TGCAGTGCTGGAGAGGGCGGATCTAACTATGGCTACACCTTC
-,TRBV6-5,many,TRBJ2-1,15,CASSFKQAAYNEQFF,TGTGCCAGCAGTTTTAAACAGGCCGCCTACAATGAGCAGTTCTTC
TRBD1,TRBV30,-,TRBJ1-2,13,CAWSVHRGNGYTF,TGTGCCTGGAGTGTCCACAGGGGGAATGGCTACACCTTC
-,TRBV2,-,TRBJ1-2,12,CASNPETGRYTF,TGTGCCAGCAATCCGGAGACCGGGCGCTACACCTTC
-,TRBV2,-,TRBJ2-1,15,CASEEEQGNHNEQFF,TGTGCCAGCGAGGAAGAGCAGGGTAACCACAATGAGCAGTTCTTC
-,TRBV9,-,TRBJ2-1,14,CASSVPGVSNEQFF,TGTGCCAGCAGCGTTCCCGGGGTCTCCAATGAGCAGTTCTTC
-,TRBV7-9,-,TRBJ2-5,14,CASSSEGHQETQYF,TGTGCCAGCAGCTCCGAAGGGCACCAAGAGACCCAGTACTTC
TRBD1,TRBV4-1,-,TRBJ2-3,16,CASSRTGTGGTDTQYF,TGCGCCAGCAGCCGTACCGGGACAGGGGGGACAGATACGCAGTATTTT
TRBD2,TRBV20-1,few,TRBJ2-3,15,CSAHRTSGLSDTQYF,TGCAGTGCTCATAGGACTAGCGGGCTGTCAGATACGCAGTATTTT
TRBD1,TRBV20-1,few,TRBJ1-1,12,CSATQGLTEAFF,TGCAGTGCAACACAGGGGTTGACTGAAGCTTTCTTT
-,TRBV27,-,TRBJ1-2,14,CASRPRGGVHGYTF,TGTGCCAGCAGACCCAGGGGAGGGGTCCATGGCTACACCTTC
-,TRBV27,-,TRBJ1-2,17,CASSSGAPPGHSYGYTF,TGTGCCAGCAGTTCGGGGGCCCCTCCGGGACACAGCTATGGCTACACCTTC
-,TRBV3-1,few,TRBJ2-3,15,CASSSRDPPADTQYF,TGTGCCAGCAGCTCTCGGGACCCCCCTGCGGATACGCAGTATTTT
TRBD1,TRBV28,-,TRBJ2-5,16,CASSIGGTGDGETQYF,TGTGCCAGCAGTATCGGTGGGACAGGGGATGGAGAGACCCAGTACTTC
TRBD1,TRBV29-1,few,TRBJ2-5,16,CSVDDGPGQGAETQYF,TGCAGCGTTGACGACGGACCGGGACAGGGGGCGGAGACCCAGTACTTC
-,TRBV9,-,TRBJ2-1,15,CASSQSGYSYNEQFF,TGTGCCAGCAGCCAGAGCGGGTACTCCTACAATGAGCAGTTCTTC
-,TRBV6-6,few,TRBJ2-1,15,CASSRNQGAPNEQFF,TGTGCCAGCAGCCGGAATCAGGGTGCCCCCAATGAGCAGTTCTTC
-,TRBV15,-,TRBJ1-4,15,CATSRDRVVNEKLFF,TGTGCCACCAGCAGAGACAGGGTTGTCAATGAAAAACTGTTTTTT
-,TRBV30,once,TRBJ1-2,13,CAWSAFSNYGYTF,TGTGCCTGGAGTGCCTTCAGTAACTATGGCTACACCTTC
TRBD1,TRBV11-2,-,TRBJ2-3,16,CASSLDRTGIPDTQYF,TGTGCCAGCAGCTTAGATCGGACAGGTATTCCAGATACGCAGTATTTT
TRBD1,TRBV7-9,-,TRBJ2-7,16,CASSPRGVTGDHEQYF,TGTGCCAGCAGCCCGAGGGGGGTGACAGGGGACCACGAGCAGTACTTC
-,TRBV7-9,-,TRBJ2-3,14,CASSLVRGPDTQYF,TGTGCCAGCAGCTTAGTTCGGGGACCAGATACGCAGTATTTT